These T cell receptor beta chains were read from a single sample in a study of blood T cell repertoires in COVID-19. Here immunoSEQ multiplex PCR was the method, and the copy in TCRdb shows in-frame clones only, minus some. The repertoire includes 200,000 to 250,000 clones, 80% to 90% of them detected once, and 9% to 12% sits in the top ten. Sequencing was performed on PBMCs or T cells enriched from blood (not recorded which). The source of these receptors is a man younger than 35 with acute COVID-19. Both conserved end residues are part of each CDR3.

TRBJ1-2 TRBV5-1 CASSGGQGDGGYTF
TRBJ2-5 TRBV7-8 CASSPRDLGETQYF
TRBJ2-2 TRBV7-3 CASSLGQGANTGELFF
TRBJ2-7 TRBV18 CASSPRDKRHEQYF
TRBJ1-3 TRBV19 CASRTGAFSGNTIYF
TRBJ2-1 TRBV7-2 CASSLGRVGQTHNEQFF
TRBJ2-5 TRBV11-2 CASTPAPTSGSGETQYF
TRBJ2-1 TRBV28 CASSRPGGGGNEQFF
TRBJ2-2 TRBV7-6 CASSPGTSGATGELFF
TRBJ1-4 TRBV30 CAWRAAGEEKLFF